This T cell receptor beta chain was recovered during a study of cytomegalovirus exposure and HLA in healthy donors. The study ran its PCR with 60 Vbeta and 13 Jbeta primers. Sequenced by immunoSEQ multiplex PCR; TCRdb stores in-frame clones only, minus some. The sample holds 150,000 to 200,000 clones; roughly nine tenths are singletons and the top ten take around 0.99%. In the case of this clone: Other DNA sequences within the sample encode an identical CDR3.

This receptor was obtained from a boy aged 2 to 10 in good health and CMV-seronegative. Sequencing was done on a sample of PBMCs.

In DNA form, the CDR3 reads TGTGCCAGCAGTTTCCCTCGAAAACAGAACTATGGCTACACCTTC. Protein: CASSFPRKQNYGYTF. The J gene is TRBJ1-2, the V gene TRBV28, with D unclear. V lost 3 bases, J lost 2 bases, and 13 bases lay in between. The CDR3 covers 15 residues. Germline CDR1 reads MDHEN; CDR2 reads SYDVKM.